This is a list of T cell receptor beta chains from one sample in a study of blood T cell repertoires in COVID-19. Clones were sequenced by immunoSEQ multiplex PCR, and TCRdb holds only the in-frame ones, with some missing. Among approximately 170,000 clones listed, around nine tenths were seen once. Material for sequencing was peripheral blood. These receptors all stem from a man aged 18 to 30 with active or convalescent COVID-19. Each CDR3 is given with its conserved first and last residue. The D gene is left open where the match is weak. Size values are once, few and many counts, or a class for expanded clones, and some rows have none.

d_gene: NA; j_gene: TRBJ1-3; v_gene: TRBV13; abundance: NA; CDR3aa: CASSSRGNTIYF; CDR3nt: TGTGCCAGCAGCTCCCGTGGAAACACCATATATTTT
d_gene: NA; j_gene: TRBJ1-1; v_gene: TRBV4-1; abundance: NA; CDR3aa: CASSQSPELNTEAFF; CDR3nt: TGCGCCAGCAGCCAATCCCCGGAGCTCAACACTGAAGCTTTCTTT
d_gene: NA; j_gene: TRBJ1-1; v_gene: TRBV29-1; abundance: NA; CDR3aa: CSVGGSGGRDTEAFF; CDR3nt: TGCAGCGTTGGAGGCTCGGGGGGGCGTGACACTGAAGCTTTCTTT
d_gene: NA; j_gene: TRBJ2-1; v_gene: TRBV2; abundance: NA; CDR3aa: CASSEIWTAYNEQFF; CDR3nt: TGTGCCAGCAGTGAAATCTGGACAGCTTACAATGAGCAGTTCTTC
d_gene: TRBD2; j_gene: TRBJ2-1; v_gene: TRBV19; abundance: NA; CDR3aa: CASSIREGSYNEQFF; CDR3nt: TGTGCCAGTAGTATCCGGGAGGGTTCCTACAATGAGCAGTTCTTC
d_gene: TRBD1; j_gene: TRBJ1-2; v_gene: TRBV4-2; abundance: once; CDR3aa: CASSQVVGQSTLYGYTF; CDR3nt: TGTGCCAGCAGCCAAGTGGTGGGACAGTCTACTCTTTATGGCTACACCTTC
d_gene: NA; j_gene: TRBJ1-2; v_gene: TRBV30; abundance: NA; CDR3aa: CAWSVAGPYGYTF; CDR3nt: TGTGCCTGGAGTGTGGCGGGGCCCTATGGCTACACCTTC
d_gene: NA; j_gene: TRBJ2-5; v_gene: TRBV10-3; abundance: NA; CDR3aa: CAIGPSEETQYF; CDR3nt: TGTGCCATCGGTCCTAGCGAGGAGACCCAGTACTTC
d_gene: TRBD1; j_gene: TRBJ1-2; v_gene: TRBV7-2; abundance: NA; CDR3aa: CASSYHAGTDGYTF; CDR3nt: TGTGCCAGCAGTTACCATGCCGGGACAGATGGCTACACCTTC
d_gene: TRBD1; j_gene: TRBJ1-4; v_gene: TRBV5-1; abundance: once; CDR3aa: CASSWTGGATNEKLFF; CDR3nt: TGCGCCAGCAGCTGGACAGGGGGCGCGACTAATGAAAAACTGTTTTTT
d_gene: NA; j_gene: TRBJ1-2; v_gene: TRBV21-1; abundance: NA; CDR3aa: CASSKLGDSHYGYTF; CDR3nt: TGTGCCAGCAGCAAACTCGGGGACAGCCACTATGGCTACACCTTC
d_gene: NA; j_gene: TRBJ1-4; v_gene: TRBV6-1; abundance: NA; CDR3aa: CASSVGLGGQRNEKLFF; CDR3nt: TGTGCCAGCAGTGTGGGGCTCGGAGGACAGCGTAATGAAAAACTGTTTTTT
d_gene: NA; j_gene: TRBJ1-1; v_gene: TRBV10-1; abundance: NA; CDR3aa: CAITTRVNTEAFF; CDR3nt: TGCGCCATCACAACCCGGGTGAACACTGAAGCTTTCTTT
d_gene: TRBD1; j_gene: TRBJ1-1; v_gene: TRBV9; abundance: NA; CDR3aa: CASSAHPLGQASNTEAFF; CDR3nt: TGTGCCAGCAGCGCCCACCCCTTGGGACAGGCTTCGAACACTGAAGCTTTCTTT
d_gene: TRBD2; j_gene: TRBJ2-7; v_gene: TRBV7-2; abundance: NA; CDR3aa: CASSLAVPGGEQYF; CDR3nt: TGTGCCAGCAGCTTAGCGGTACCCGGGGGGGAGCAGTACTTC
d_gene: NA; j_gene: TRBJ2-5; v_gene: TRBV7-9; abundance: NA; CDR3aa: CASTNLGGAQETQYF; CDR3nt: TGTGCCAGCACCAACCTGGGGGGGGCCCAAGAGACCCAGTACTTC
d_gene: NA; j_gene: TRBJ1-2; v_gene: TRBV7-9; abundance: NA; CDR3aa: CASSLDDSNYGYTF; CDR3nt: TGTGCCAGCAGCTTAGACGACAGTAACTATGGCTACACCTTC
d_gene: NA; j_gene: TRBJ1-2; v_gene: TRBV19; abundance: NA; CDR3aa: CASSVTELYGYTF; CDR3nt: TGTGCCAGTAGTGTGACAGAGCTTTATGGCTACACCTTC
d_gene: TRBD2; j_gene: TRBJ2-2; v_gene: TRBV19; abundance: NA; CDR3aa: CASSPYFRLAGGQNTGELFF; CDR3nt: TGTGCCAGTAGTCCCTACTTCCGACTAGCGGGAGGGCAGAACACCGGGGAGCTGTTTTTT
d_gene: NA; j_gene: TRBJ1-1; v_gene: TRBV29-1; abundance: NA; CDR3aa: CSVQGQLNTEAFF; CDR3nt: TGCAGCGTCCAAGGACAGTTGAACACTGAAGCTTTCTTT
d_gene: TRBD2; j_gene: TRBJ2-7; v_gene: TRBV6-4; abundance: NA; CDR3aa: CAKKEGSGSWVDYEQYF; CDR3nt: TGTGCCAAAAAAGAGGGTAGCGGGAGTTGGGTGGACTACGAGCAGTACTTC
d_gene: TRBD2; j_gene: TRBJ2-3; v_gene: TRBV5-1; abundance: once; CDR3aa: CASSDGLAGDIGSPDTQYF; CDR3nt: TGCGCCAGCAGCGATGGACTAGCGGGAGACATCGGAAGTCCAGATACGCAGTATTTT
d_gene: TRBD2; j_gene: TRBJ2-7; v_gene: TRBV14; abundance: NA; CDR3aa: CASRRAGVTYEQYF; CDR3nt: TGTGCCAGCAGGAGAGCGGGAGTAACCTACGAGCAGTACTTC
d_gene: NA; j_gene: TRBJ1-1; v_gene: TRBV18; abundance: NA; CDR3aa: CASSPNRLLAEAFF; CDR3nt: TGTGCCAGCTCACCTAACAGGTTGCTAGCTGAAGCTTTCTTT
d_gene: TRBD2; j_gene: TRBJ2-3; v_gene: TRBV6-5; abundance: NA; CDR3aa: CASSRGRDTDTQYF; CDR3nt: TGTGCCAGCAGTCGCGGGAGGGACACAGATACGCAGTATTTT
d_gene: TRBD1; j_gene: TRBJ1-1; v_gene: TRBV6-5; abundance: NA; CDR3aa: CASRYTGGNTEAFF; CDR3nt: TGTGCCAGCAGATACACAGGGGGCAATACTGAAGCTTTCTTT
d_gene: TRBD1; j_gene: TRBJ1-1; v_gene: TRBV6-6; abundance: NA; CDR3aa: CASSYLKGGFTEAFF; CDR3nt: TGTGCCAGCAGTTACTTAAAAGGGGGCTTCACTGAAGCTTTCTTT
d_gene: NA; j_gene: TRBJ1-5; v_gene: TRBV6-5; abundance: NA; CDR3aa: CASSYSRGGSPQHF; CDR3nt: TGTGCCAGCAGTTACTCGAGAGGCGGGAGTCCCCAGCATTTT
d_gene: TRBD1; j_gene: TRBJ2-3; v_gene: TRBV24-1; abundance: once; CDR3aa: CATSDPGQGLDTQYF; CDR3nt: TGTGCCACCAGTGACCCCGGACAGGGGTTAGATACGCAGTATTTT
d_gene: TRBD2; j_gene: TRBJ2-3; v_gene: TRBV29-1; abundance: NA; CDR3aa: CSVEGVLAGGPGSQDTQYF; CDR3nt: TGCAGCGTTGAGGGGGTACTAGCGGGAGGGCCTGGATCACAGGATACGCAGTATTTT
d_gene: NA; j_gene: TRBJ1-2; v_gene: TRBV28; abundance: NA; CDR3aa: CASSLFGTPSHGYTF; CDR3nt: TGTGCCAGCAGTTTATTTGGGACACCCTCGCATGGCTACACCTTC
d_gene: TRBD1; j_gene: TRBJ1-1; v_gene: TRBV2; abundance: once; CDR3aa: CASSDAPGQGGYAEAFF; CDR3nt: TGTGCCAGCAGCGATGCCCCCGGACAGGGGGGATACGCTGAAGCTTTCTTT
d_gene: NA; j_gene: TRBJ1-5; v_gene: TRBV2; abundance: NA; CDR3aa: CASSETGSDQPQHF; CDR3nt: TGTGCCAGCAGTGAGACAGGTAGTGACCAGCCCCAGCATTTT
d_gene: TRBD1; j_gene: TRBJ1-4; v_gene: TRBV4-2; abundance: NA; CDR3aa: CASSQDRSRDRGEGEKLFF; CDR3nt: TGTGCCAGCAGCCAAGACCGGTCCCGGGACAGGGGTGAAGGAGAAAAACTGTTTTTT
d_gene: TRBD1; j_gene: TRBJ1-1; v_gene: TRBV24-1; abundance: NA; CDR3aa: CATSDRGSNTEAFF; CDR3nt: TGTGCCACCTCAGACAGGGGGTCGAACACTGAAGCTTTCTTT
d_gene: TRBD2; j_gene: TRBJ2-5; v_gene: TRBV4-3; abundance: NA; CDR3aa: CASSPTGGVEETQYF; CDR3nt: TGCGCCAGCAGCCCTACGGGAGGGGTCGAAGAGACCCAGTACTTC
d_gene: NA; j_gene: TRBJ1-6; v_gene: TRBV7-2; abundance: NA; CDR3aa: CASSLGPMTGVNPLHF; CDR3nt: TGTGCCAGCAGCTTAGGCCCGATGACAGGCGTAAACCCCCTCCACTTT
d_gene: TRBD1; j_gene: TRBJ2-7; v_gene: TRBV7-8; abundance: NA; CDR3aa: CASSPDRGPYEQYF; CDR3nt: TGTGCCAGCAGCCCCGACAGGGGGCCCTACGAGCAGTACTTC
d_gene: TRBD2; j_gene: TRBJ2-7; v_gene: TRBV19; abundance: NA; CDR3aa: CASSIVSGDSSYEQYF; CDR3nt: TGTGCCAGTAGTATAGTAAGCGGGGATAGCTCCTACGAGCAGTACTTC
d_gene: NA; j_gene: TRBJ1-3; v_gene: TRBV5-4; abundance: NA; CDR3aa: CASSLGGRSGNTIYF; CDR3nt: TGTGCCAGCAGCTTGGGAGGCCGCTCTGGAAACACCATATATTTT
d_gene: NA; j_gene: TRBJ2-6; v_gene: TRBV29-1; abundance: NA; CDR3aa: CSVVCSGANVLTF; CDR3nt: TGCAGCGTTGTATGCTCTGGGGCCAACGTCCTGACTTTC
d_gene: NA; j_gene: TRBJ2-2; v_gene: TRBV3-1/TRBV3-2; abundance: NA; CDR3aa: CASSQRGNTGELFF; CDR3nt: TGTGCCAGCAGCCAACGAGGGAACACCGGGGAGCTGTTTTTT
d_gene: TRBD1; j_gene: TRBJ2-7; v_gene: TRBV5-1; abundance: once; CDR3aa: CASSLAPQDRFGYEQYF; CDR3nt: TGCGCCAGCAGCTTGGCACCGCAGGACAGGTTTGGGTACGAGCAGTACTTC
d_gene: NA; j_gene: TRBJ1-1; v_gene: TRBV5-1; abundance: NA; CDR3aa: CASSPAYLGVGTEAFF; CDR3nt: TGCGCCAGCAGCCCAGCCTACCTAGGAGTGGGCACTGAAGCTTTCTTT
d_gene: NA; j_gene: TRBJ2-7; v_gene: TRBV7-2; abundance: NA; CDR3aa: CASSSQTGLGNEQYF; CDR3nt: TGTGCCAGCAGCTCCCAGACGGGACTCGGGAACGAGCAGTACTTC
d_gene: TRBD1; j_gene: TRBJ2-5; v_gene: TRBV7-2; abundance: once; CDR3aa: CASSRDSVGETQYF; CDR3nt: TGTGCCAGCAGCCGGGACAGTGTAGGAGAGACCCAGTACTTC
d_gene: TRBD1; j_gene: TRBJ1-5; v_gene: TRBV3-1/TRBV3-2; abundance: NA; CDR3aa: CASSHSEGTGRGYRGCSNQPQHF; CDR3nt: TGTGCCAGCAGCCACTCAGAAGGGACAGGGCGGGGGTATAGGGGGTGTAGCAATCAGCCCCAGCATTTT
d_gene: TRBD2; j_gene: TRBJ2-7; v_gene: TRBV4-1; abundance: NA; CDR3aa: CASSQKAPSGGSYEQYF; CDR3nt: TGCGCCAGCAGCCAAAAAGCCCCTAGCGGGGGCTCCTACGAGCAGTACTTC
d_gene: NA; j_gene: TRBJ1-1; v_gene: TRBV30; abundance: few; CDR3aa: CAWSVGNSPMEGFNTEAFF; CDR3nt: TGTGCCTGGAGTGTTGGAAACAGCCCTATGGAGGGATTTAACACTGAAGCTTTCTTT
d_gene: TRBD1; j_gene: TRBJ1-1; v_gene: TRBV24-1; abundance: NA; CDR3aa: CATSDSRTGNTEAFF; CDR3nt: TGTGCCACCAGCGATTCGAGGACAGGGAACACTGAAGCTTTCTTT
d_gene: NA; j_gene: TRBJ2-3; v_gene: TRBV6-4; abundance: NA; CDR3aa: CASSPGGSRTDTQYF; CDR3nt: TGTGCCAGCAGTCCCGGGGGATCGAGGACAGATACGCAGTATTTT
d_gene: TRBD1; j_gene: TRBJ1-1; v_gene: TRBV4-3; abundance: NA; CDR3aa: CASSPGTGFNSYTEAFF; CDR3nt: TGCGCCAGCAGCCCGGGGACAGGGTTCAACTCTTACACTGAAGCTTTCTTT
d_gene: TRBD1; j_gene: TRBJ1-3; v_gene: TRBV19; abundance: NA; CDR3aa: CASRTGDSLGGNTIYF; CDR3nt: TGTGCCAGTAGGACCGGGGACAGTCTAGGAGGAAACACCATATATTTT
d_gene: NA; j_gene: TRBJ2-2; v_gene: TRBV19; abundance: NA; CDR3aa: CASKGAGRSKMGDAGELFF; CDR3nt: TGTGCCAGTAAGGGGGCGGGACGCTCAAAAATGGGAGACGCCGGGGAGCTGTTTTTT
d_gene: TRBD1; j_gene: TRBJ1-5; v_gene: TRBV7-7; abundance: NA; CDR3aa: CASRTGNQPQHF; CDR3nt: TGTGCTAGCAGGACAGGGAATCAGCCCCAGCATTTT
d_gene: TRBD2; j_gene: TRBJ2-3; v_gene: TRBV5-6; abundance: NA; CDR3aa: CASSFISGGLPDTQYF; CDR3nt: TGTGCCAGCAGCTTTATAAGCGGGGGCCTGCCGGATACGCAGTATTTT
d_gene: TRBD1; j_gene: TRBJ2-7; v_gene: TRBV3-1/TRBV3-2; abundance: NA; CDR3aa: CASSHLSRQGSYEQYF; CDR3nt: TGTGCCAGCAGCCATCTATCTCGACAGGGCTCCTACGAGCAGTACTTC
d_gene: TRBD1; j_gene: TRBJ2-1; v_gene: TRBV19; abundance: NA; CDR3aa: CARTGQGINEQFF; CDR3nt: TGTGCCAGAACGGGACAGGGGATCAATGAGCAGTTCTTC